In this sample, the clone carrying this T cell receptor (beta chain) turned up once. What it binds is unknown. This specimen belongs to a study of shared clonotypes between healthy human individuals. Data came from immunoSEQ multiplex PCR; TCRdb stores just in-frame clones and leaves some out. The profile shows approximately 2.5 million clones, just over 90% of them singletons. Study-wide results and limits: Sorted-subset samples were not fully sequenced, rarefaction indicated. The authors expected sequencing depth to affect clonotype sharing among donors.

Between the trimmed V and J ends, which lost 6 bases and 2 bases, there was a span of 14 bases. The germline gives CDR1 MNHEY, CDR2 SVGAGI. This CDR3 region has 15 residues. Donors, without exception, were Caucasian adults residing in Nashville, Tennessee. The V call is TRBV6-5, the J call TRBJ2-1, with D maybe TRBD1 (6 bases). Sequencing was done on a sample of naive CD4+ T cells sorted from blood. As to subset: CD45RA+ positively selected. The sequence was collected from a man younger than 35 in good health. CDR3 region: CASRGSDSTYNEQFF. CDR3 bases: TGTGCCAGCAGGGGCTCGGACAGCACCTACAATGAGCAGTTCTTC.